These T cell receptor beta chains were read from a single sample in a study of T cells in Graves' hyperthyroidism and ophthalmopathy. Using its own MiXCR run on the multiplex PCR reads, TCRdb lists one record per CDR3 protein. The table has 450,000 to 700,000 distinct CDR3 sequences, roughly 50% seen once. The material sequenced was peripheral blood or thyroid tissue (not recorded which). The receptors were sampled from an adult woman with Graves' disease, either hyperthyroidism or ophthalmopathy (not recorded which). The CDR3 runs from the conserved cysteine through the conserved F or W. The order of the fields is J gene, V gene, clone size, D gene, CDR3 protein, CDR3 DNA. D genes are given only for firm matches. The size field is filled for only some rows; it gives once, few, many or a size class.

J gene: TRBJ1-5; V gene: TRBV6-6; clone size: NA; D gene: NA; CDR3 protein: CASSYSSWDYQPQHF; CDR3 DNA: TGTGCCAGCAGTTACTCGAGTTGGGATTATCAGCCCCAGCATTTT
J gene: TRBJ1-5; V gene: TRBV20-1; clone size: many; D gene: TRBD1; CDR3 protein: CSANDRVNQPQHF; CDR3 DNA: TGCAGTGCCAACGACAGGGTCAATCAGCCCCAGCATTTT
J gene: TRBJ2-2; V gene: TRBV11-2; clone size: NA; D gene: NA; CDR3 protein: CAGSSEQGITGELLF; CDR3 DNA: TGTGCCGGCAGCTCCGAACAGGGTATCACCGGGGAGCTGCTTTTT
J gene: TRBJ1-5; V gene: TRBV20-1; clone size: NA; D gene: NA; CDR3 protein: CRANGGPQHF; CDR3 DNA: TGCAGGGCGAACGGAGGGCCCCAGCATTTT
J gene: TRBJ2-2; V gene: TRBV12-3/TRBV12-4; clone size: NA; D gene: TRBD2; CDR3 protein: CASSPRWGTSGSHDHNTGELFF; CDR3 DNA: TGTGCCAGCAGTCCACGATGGGGGACTAGCGGGAGCCACGACCATAACACCGGGGAGCTGTTTTTT
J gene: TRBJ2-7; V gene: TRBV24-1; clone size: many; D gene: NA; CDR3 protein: CATSDASQGGFVYEQYF; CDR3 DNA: TGTGCCACCAGTGACGCCTCCCAAGGTGGTTTCGTCTACGAGCAGTACTTC
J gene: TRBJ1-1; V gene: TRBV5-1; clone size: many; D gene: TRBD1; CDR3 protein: CASSSQGPYATEAFF; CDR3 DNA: TGCGCCAGCAGCTCACAGGGGCCTTACGCCACTGAAGCTTTCTTT
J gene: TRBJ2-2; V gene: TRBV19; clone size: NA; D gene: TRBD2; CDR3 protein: CASSTWDVASGSSNTGELFF; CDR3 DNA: TGTGCCAGTAGTACCTGGGATGTGGCTAGCGGTTCATCGAACACCGGGGAGCTGTTTTTT
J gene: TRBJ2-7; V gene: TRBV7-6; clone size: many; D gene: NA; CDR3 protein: CASSPGASDSTYEQYF; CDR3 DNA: TGTGCCAGCAGCCCAGGGGCGTCGGACTCCACCTACGAGCAGTACTTC
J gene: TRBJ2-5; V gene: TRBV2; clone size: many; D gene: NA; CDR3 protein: CASSGSLPEETQYF; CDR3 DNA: TGTGCCAGCAGTGGCTCCCTCCCAGAAGAGACCCAGTACTTC
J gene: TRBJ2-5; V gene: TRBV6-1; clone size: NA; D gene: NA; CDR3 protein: CASRRGVLGWLAETQYF; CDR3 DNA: TGTGCCAGCAGACGAGGGGTTTTAGGCTGGCTGGCGGAGACCCAGTACTTC
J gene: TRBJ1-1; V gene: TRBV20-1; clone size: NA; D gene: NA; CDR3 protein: CTRSGARLPDSRNTEAFF; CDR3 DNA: TGCACACGTTCCGGGGCTAGGCTACCGGACAGTCGGAACACTGAAGCTTTCTTT
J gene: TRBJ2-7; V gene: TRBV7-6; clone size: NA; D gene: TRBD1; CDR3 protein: CASSRGTGRDYEQYF; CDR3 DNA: TGTGCCAGCAGCAGAGGGACAGGAAGGGACTACGAGCAGTACTTC
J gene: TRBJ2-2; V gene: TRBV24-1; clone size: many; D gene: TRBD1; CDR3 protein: CATSANRGYTGELFF; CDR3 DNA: TGTGCCACCAGTGCCAACAGGGGTTACACCGGGGAGCTGTTTTTT
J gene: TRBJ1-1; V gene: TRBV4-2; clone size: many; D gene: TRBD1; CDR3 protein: CASSFRQGENTEAFF; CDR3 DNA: TGTGCCAGCAGCTTCCGACAGGGGGAGAACACTGAAGCTTTCTTT
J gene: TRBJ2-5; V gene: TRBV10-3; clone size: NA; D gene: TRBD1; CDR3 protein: CAISESTGAEETQYF; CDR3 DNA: TGTGCCATCAGTGAGTCGACAGGGGCTGAAGAGACCCAGTACTTC
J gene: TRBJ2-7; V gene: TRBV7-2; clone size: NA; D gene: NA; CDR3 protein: CASSLGPGKPQQYF; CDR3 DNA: TGTGCCAGCAGCTTAGGCCCGGGGAAGCCCCAGCAGTACTTC
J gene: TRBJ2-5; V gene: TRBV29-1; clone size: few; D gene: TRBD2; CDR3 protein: CSVTGLAAQETQYF; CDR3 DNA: TGCAGCGTGACGGGACTAGCGGCACAAGAGACCCAGTACTTC
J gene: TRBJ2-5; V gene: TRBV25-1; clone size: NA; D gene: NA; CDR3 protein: CASSEAVGTQETQYF; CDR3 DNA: TGTGCCAGCAGTGAAGCCGTGGGGACGCAAGAGACCCAGTACTTC
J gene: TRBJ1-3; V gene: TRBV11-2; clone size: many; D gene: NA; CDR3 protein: CASSLLSAPGNTIYF; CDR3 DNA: TGTGCCAGCAGCTTACTGAGCGCGCCCGGAAACACCATATATTTT
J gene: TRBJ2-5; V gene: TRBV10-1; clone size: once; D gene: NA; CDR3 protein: CASSEGGRGTQYF; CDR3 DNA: TGCGCCAGCAGTGAGGGGGGACGTGGGACCCAGTACTTC
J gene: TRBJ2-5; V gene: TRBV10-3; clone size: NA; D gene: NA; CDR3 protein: CAISEEGPVQETQYF; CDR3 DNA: TGTGCCATCAGTGAGGAGGGGCCGGTACAAGAGACCCAGTACTTC
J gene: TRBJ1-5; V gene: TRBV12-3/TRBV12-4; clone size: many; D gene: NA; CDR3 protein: CASSGGQPQHF; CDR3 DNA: TGTGCCAGCAGTGGGGGGCAGCCCCAGCATTTT
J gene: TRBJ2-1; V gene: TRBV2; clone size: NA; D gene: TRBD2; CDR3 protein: CASEEAGINEQFF; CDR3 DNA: TGTGCCTCCGAGGAAGCGGGGATCAATGAGCAGTTCTTC
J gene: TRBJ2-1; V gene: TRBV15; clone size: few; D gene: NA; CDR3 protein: CAIHGRGEEQFF; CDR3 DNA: TGTGCCATCCACGGTCGGGGAGAGGAGCAGTTCTTC
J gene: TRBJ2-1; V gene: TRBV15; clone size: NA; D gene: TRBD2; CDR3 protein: CATRNQREGLNEQFF; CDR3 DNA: TGTGCCACCAGGAATCAGCGGGAGGGCCTGAATGAGCAGTTCTTC
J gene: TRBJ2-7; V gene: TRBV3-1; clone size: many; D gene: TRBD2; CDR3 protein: CASSPWREPYEQYF; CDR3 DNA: TGTGCCAGCAGCCCGTGGCGGGAGCCATACGAGCAGTACTTC
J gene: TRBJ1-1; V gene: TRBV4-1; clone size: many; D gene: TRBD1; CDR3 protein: CASSQDGRTGGLNTEAFF; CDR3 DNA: TGCGCCAGCAGCCAAGATGGCCGGACAGGGGGGCTCAACACTGAAGCTTTCTTT
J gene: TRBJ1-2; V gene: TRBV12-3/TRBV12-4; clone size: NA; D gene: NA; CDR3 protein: CASSEGHGGYGYTF; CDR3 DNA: TGTGCCAGCAGTGAGGGACATGGAGGCTATGGCTACACCTTC
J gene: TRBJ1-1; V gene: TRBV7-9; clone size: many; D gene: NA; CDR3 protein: CASSLQGGEGAFF; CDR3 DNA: TGTGCCAGCAGCTTACAAGGGGGAGAGGGAGCTTTCTTT
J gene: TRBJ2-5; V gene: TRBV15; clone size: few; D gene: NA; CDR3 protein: CATSRERAGETQYF; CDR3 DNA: TGTGCCACCAGCAGAGAGAGGGCGGGAGAGACCCAGTACTTC
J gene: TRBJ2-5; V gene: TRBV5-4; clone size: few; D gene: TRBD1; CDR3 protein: CASSLMGTGGGETQYF; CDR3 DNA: TGTGCCAGCAGCTTAATGGGGACAGGGGGCGGAGAGACCCAGTACTTC
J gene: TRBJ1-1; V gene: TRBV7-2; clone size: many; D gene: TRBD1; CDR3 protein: CASSFPPGQVEAFF; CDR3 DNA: TGTGCCAGCAGCTTTCCCCCGGGACAGGTTGAAGCTTTCTTT
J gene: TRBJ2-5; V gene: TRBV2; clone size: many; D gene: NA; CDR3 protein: CASIPETQETQYF; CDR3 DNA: TGTGCCAGCATTCCGGAAACCCAAGAGACCCAGTACTTC
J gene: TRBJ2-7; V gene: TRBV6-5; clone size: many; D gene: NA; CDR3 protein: CASQEQGSSYEQYF; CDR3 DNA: TGTGCCAGCCAAGAACAGGGCTCCTCCTACGAGCAGTACTTC
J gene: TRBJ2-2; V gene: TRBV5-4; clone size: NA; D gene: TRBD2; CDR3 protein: CASSSSGRGFPGELFF; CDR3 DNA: TGTGCCAGCAGCTCCAGCGGGAGAGGGTTTCCCGGGGAGCTGTTTTTT
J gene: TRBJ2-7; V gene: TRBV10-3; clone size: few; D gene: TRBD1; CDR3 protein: CAISGPDRVNEQYF; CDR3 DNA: TGTGCCATCAGTGGCCCCGACAGGGTAAACGAGCAGTACTTC
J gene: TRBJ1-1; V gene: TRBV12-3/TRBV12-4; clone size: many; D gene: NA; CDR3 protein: CASTKEGQLNTEAFF; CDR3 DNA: TGTGCCAGCACCAAAGAGGGGCAGCTGAACACTGAAGCTTTCTTT
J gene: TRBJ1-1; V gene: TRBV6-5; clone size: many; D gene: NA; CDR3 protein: CASSPRDPNTEAFF; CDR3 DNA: TGTGCCAGCAGCCCCCGGGACCCGAACACTGAAGCTTTCTTT
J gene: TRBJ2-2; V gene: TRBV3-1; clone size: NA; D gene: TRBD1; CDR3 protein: CASSQWGQGRELFF; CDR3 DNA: TGTGCCAGCAGCCAGTGGGGACAGGGGCGGGAGCTGTTTTTT